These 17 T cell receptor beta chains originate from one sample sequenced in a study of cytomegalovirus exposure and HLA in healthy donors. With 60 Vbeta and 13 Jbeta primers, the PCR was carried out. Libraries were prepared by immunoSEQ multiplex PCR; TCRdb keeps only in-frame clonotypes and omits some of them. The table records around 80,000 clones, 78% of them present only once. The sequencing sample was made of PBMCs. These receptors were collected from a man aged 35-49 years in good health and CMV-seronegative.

The CDR3 nucleotides read TGCAGCGTTGTCCGGCAGGGGAGCTCCTACGAGCAGTACTTC. It encodes CSVVRQGSSYEQYF. The V call is TRBV29-1, the J call TRBJ2-7, with D possibly being TRBD1 (6 bases). The CDR3 totals 14 residues. Germline values: CDR1 SQVTM, CDR2 ANQGSEA. With 4 bases removed from V and 0 bases from J, the gap between germline ends came to 13 bases.

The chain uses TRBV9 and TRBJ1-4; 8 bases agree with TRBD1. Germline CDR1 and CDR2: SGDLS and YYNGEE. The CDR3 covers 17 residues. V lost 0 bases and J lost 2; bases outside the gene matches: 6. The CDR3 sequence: CASSVGGRGLTNEKLFF. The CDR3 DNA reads TGTGCCAGCAGCGTAGGAGGCAGGGGGCTGACTAATGAAAAACTGTTTTTT.

DNA of the CDR3: TGTGCCAGCAGCTCGGGTGTGATGGAGCCCCAGCATTTT. Amino acid sequence: CASSSGVMEPQHF. V gene TRBV11-2 combines with J gene TRBJ1-5; D unresolved. Germline CDR1 reads SGHAT; CDR2 reads FQNNGV. The CDR3 is 13 residues long. V lost 4 bases and J lost 8, with 12 bases in between.

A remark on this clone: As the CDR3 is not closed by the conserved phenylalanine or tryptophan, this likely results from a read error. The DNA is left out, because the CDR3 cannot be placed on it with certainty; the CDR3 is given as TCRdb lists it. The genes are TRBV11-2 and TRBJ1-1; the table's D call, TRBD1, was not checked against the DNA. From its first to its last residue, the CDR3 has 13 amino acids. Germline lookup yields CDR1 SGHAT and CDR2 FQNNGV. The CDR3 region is CASSSIETGWQSI.

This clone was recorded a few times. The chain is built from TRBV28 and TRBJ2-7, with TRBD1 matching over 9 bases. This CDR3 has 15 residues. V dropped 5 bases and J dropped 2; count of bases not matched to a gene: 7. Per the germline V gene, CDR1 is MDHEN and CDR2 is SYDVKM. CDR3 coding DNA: TGTGCCAGCAGTCCCACCGGGACAGGGACCTACGAGCAGTACTTC. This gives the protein CASSPTGTGTYEQYF.

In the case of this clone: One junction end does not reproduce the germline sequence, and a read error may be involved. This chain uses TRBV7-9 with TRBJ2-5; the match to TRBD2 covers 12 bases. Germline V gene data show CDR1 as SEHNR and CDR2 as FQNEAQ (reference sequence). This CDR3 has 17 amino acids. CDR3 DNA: TGTTCCAGCAGCTTATCTGGACTAGCGGGACCTCAAGAGACCCAGTACTTC. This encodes CSSSLSGLAGPQETQYF.

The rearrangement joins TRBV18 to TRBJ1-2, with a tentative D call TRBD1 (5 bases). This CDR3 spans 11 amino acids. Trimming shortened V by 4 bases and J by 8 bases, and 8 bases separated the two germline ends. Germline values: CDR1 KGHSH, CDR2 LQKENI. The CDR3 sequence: CASSRGDGYTF. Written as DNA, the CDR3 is TGTGCCAGCTCACGGGGGGACGGCTACACCTTC.

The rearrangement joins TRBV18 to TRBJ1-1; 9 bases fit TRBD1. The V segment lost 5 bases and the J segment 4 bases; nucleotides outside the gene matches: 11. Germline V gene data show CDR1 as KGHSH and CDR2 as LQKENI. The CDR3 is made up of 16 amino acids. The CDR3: CASSSSPKDRGTEAFF. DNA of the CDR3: TGTGCCAGCTCATCCTCCCCAAAGGACAGGGGCACTGAAGCTTTCTTT.

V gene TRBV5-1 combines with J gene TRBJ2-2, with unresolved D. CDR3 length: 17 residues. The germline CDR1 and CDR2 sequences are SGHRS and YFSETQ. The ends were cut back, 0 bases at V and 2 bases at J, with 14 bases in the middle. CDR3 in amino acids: CASSLGLYAENTGELFF. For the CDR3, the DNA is TGCGCCAGCAGCTTGGGGTTATATGCAGAAAACACCGGGGAGCTGTTTTTT.

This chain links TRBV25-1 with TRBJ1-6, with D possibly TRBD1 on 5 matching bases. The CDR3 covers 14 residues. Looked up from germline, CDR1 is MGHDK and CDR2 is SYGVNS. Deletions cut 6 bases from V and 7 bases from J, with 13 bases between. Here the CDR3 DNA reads TGTGCCAGCAGCCTCCCGGGGGGGAATTCACCCCTCCACTTT. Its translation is CASSLPGGNSPLHF.

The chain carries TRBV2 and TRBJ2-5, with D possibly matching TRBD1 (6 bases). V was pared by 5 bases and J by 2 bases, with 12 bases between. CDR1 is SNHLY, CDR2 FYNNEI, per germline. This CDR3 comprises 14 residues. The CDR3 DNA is TGTGCCAGCAGTAGACAGGTCTTACAAGAGACCCAGTACTTC. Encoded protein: CASSRQVLQETQYF.

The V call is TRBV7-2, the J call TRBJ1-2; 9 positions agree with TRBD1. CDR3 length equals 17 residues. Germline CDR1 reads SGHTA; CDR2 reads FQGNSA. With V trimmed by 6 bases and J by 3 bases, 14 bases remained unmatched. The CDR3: CASRTGGAGQPDYGYTF. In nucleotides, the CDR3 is TGTGCCAGCAGAACAGGGGGCGCAGGTCAACCAGACTATGGCTACACCTTC.

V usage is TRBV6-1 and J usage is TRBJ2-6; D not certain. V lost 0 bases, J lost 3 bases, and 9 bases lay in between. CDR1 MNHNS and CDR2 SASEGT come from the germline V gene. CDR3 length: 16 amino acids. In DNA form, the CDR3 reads TGTGCCAGCAGTGAAGCGGGCAGGTATGGGGCCAACGTCCTGACTTTC. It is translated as CASSEAGRYGANVLTF.

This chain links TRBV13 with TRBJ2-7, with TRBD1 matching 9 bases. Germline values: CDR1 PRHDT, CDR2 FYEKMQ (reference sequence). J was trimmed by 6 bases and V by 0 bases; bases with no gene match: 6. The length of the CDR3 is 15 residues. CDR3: CASSLGGTGFLEQYF. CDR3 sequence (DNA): TGTGCCAGCAGCTTAGGCGGGACAGGGTTTCTCGAGCAGTACTTC. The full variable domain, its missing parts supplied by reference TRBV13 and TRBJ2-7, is AAGVIQSPRHLIKEKRETATLKCYPIPRHDTVYWYQQGPGQDPQFLISFYEKMQSDKGSIPDRFSAQQFSDYHSELNMSSLELGDSALYFCASSLGGTGFLEQYFGPGTRLTVT.

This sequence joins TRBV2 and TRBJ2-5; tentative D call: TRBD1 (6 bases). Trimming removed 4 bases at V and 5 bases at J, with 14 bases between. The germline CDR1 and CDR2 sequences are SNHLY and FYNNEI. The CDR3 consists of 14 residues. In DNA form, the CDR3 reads TGTGCCAGCAGTGCGGACAGAATCGCCGAGACCCAGTACTTC. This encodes CASSADRIAETQYF. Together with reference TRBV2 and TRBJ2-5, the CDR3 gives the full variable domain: EPEVTQTPSHQVTQMGQEVILRCVPISNHLYFYWYRQILGQKVEFLVSFYNNEISEKSEIFDDQFSVERPDGSNFTLKIRSTKLEDSAMYFCASSADRIAETQYFGPGTRLLVL.

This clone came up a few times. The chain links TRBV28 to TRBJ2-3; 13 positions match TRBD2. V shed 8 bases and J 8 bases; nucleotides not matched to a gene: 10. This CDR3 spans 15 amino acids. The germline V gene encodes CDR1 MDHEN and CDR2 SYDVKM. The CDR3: CASGGTSGISGTQYF. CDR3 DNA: TGTGCCAGCGGTGGGACTAGCGGGATTAGTGGTACGCAGTATTTT.

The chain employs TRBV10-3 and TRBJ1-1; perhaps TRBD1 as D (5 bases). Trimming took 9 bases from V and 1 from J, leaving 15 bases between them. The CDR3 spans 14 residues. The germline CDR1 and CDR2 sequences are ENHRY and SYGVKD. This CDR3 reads CAIRPQEANTEAFF. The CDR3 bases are TGTGCCATACGGCCACAGGAAGCGAACACTGAAGCTTTCTTT.